This passage covers 7 T cell receptor beta chains from one sample sequenced in a study of shared clonotypes between healthy human individuals. Clones were read by immunoSEQ multiplex PCR, and TCRdb kept only the in-frame ones, dropping some. This sample yields more than 850,000 clones, of which around 78% are seen a single time; approximately 0.52% belongs to the top ten. The sequencing input was memory CD4+ T cells from PBMCs. Specified subset: CD45RA-negative fraction. The receptors originated from a man aged 18 to 30 in good health. Some clones in this sample may be carry-over from other donors' samples.

This chain links TRBV29-1 with TRBJ1-1; 7 nucleotides match TRBD1. The CDR3 runs 14 residues. Unmatched junction bases numbered 13, after V lost 8 bases and J lost 4 bases. Germline CDR1 is SQVTM and CDR2 is ANQGSEA. The DNA of the CDR3 is TGCAGCCCGGGAATGGCAGGGGGGGGCACTGAAGCTTTCTTT. Translation gives CSPGMAGGGTEAFF.

The chain is built from TRBV18 and TRBJ1-1; no firm D call. In germline, CDR1 is KGHSH, CDR2 LQKENI. This CDR3 contains 13 residues. With 5 bases removed from V and 5 bases from J, the gap between germline ends came to 12 bases. CDR3 coding DNA: TGTGCCAGCTCAAAAGGAGTAGAAACTGAAGCTTTCTTT. It specifies CASSKGVETEAFF.

CDR3 DNA sequence: TGTGCCAGCAGCGTGGGGAATTACGAGCAGTACTTC. Translating it yields CASSVGNYEQYF. The rearrangement links TRBV7-2 to TRBJ2-7, with D unresolved. V lost 5 bases, J lost 4 bases, and 9 bases lay in between. This CDR3 has 12 amino acids. The V gene's germline CDR1 is SGHTA and CDR2 FQGNSA. Based on the CDR3 plus reference TRBV7-2 and TRBJ2-7, the full variable domain is GAGVSQSPSNKVTEKGKDVELRCDPISGHTALYWYRQSLGQGLEFLIYFQGNSAPDKSGLPSDRFSAERTGGSVSTLTIQRTQQEDSAVYLCASSVGNYEQYFGPGTRLTVT.

The chain employs TRBV29-1 and TRBJ2-7, with a possible D match to TRBD1 (6 bases). Trimming removed 5 bases from V and 3 bases from J, with 8 bases in between. The CDR3 has 11 residues. In germline, CDR1 is SQVTM, CDR2 ANQGSEA. The CDR3 nucleotides read TGCAGCGTTCAGGGGAACTACGAGCAGTACTTC. Residues: CSVQGNYEQYF.

This clone was recorded once. The rearrangement joins TRBV6-5 to TRBJ2-2, with a weak D call TRBD1 (6 bases). The germline V gene encodes CDR1 MNHEY and CDR2 SVGAGI. V shed 7 bases and J shed 1 base, with 13 bases lying between them. The CDR3 is 15 residues long. Here the CDR3 reads CASTRGQMNTGELFF. Written as DNA, the CDR3 is TGTGCCAGCACCCGCGGACAGATGAACACCGGGGAGCTGTTTTTT.

The chain has TRBV19 and TRBJ2-7; 10 nucleotides align to TRBD2. Germline CDR1 and CDR2: LNHDA and SQIVND (reference sequence). V dropped 6 bases and J dropped 5; count of bases not matched to a gene: 13. CDR3 size: 16 residues. The CDR3, as DNA: TGTGCCAGTAGGGGCCCAGCGGGAGGGTTTTCGAACGAGCAGTACTTC. This codes for CASRGPAGGFSNEQYF.

This clone ranks as medium-sized. Other DNA sequences in this specimen translate into the identical CDR3. The chain employs TRBV11-2 and TRBJ2-7, with 14 positions matching TRBD2. CDR1 and CDR2 (germline): SGHAT, FQNNGV. The CDR3 totals 15 residues. J gave up 5 bases and V 5 bases, and 5 bases lay outside the gene matches. The CDR3 nucleotides read TGTGCCAGCAGCCTGGGACTAGCGGGAGCTCACGAGCAGTACTTC. Translated, it gives CASSLGLAGAHEQYF.